This TCR beta chain comes out of a study of regulatory T cells in long-lasting Graves disease. Library construction for TCR beta used iRepertoire HTBI primers and Arm-PCR of CDR3 regions. TCRdb fed the multiplex PCR reads into MiXCR, producing one record per CDR3 protein. Of 500,000 or so distinct CDR3 sequences in the sample, 12% to 15% were seen once. As to this clonotype: As yet, its antigen is unknown.

Findings of the study overall: TCR diversity in persistent Graves' patients was below that of newly diagnosed ones. Examination was confined to peripheral blood, excluding thyroid tissue. Results may be inaccurate due to the small sample size.

The time point here: newly diagnosed GD, antithyroid drugs for less than 3 months. PBMC-extracted RNA yielded the TCR library. The data also belong to a second study, concerning T cells in Graves' hyperthyroidism and ophthalmopathy. As reported in that work: The TCR CDR3 first-round RT-PCR relied on the HTBI primer set.

Sequenced material: peripheral blood mononuclear cells (PBMCs), taken at new diagnosis, from a patient treated with antithyroid drugs. This TCR came from a woman aged 45-65 years with Graves disease.

The CDR3 protein is CSAREIGTGGPGTDTQYF. CDR3 bases: TGCAGTGCTAGAGAAATAGGGACGGGAGGGCCGGGAACAGATACGCAGTATTTT. The V and J genes are TRBV20-1 and TRBJ2-3; 8 positions agree with TRBD2. The CDR3 contains 18 residues. Germline V gene data show CDR1 as DFQATT and CDR2 as SNEGSKA (reference sequence). Trimming took 0 bases from V and 3 from J; bases not matched to a gene: 14.